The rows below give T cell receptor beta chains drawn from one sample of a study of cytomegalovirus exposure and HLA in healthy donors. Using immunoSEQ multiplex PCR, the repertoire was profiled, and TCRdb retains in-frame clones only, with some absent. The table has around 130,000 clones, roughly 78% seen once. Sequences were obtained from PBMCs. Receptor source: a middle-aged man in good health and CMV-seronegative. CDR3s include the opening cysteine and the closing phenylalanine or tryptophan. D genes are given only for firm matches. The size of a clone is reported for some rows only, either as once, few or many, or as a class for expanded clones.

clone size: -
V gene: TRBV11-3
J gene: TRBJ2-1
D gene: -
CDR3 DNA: TGTGCCAGCAGCTTAGATCAATGGTGGGGGGCAGGGGGGCACAATGAGCAGTTCTTC
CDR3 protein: CASSLDQWWGAGGHNEQFF

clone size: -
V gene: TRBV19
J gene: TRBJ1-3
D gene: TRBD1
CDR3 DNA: TGTGCCAGTAGTGACCGGGACAGCATAAACACCATATATTTT
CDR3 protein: CASSDRDSINTIYF

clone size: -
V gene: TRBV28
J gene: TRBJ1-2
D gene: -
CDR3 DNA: TGTGCCAGCAGTTTGAAGGCGGGCTATGGCTACACCTTC
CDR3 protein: CASSLKAGYGYTF

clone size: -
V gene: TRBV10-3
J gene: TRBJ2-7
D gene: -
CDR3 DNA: TGTGCCATCAGTGAGTCCCCCGGCAGAGGAATCTCCTACGAGCAGTACTTC
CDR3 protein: CAISESPGRGISYEQYF

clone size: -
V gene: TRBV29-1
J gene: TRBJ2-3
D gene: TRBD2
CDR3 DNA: TGCAGCGCCGGGACTAGCGGGGGAGGGACAGATACGCAGTATTTT
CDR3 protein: CSAGTSGGGTDTQYF

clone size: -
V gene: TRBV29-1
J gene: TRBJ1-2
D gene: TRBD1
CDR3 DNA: TGCAGCGTTGAAGAGCAACAGGGGGCCGGTGGCTACACCTTC
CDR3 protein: CSVEEQQGAGGYTF

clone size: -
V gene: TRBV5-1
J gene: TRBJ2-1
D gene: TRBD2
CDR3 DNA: TGCGCCAGCAGCTTGACTAGCGGGAGATACAATGAGCAGTTCTTC
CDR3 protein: CASSLTSGRYNEQFF

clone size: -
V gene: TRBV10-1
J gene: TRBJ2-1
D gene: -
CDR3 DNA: TGCGCCAGCAGCCGTCTAGCCGGTGCGATTGAGCAGTTCTTC
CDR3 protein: CASSRLAGAIEQFF

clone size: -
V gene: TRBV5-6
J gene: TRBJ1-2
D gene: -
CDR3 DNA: TGTGCCAGCAGCTTGGCCAGGGATGGCTACACCTTC
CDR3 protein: CASSLARDGYTF

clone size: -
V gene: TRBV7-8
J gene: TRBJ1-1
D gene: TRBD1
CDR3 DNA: TGTGCCAGCAGCCTTCGACAGGGGGCTTTGAACACTGAAGCTTTCTTT
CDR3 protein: CASSLRQGALNTEAFF

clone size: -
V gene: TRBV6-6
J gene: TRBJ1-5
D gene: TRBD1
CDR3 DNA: TGTGCCAGCAGTCCCAGGACAGGGGGCGGTCAGCCCCAGCATTTT
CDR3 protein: CASSPRTGGGQPQHF

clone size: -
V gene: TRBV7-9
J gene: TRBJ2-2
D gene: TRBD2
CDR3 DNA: TGTGCCAGCAGCCCTATCCGACTAGCGGGAGGGTCGAACACCGGGGAGCTGTTTTTT
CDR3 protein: CASSPIRLAGGSNTGELFF

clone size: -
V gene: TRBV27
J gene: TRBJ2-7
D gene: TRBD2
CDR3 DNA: TGTGCCAGCAGTTTATGGGGGGGTTCTTTCGGCGAGCAGTACTTC
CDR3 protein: CASSLWGGSFGEQYF

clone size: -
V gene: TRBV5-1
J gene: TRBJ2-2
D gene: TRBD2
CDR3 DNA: TGCGCCAGCAGCTTCTCGGGGGGCACCGGGGAGCTGTTTTTT
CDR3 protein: CASSFSGGTGELFF

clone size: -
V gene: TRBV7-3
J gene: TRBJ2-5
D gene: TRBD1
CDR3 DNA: TGTGCCAGCAGCTCCTCCGGGACAGGGCAAGAGACCCAGTACTTC
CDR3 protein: CASSSSGTGQETQYF

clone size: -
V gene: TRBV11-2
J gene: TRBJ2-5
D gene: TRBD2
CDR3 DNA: TGTGCCAGCAGCTCGACTAGCGGGGGGCAAGAGACCCAGTACTTC
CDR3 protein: CASSSTSGGQETQYF

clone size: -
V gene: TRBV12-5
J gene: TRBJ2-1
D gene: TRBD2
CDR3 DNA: TGTGCTAGTGAGCGGGGACTAGCGGGGATAAACAATGAGCAGTTCTTC
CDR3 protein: CASERGLAGINNEQFF

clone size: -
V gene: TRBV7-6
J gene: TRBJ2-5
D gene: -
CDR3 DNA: TGTGCCAGCAGCTTAGTGGAGAAAGAGACCCAGTACTTC
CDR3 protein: CASSLVEKETQYF

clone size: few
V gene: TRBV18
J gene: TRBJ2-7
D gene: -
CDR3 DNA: TGTGCCAGCTCACCAAGCCTAACCTACGAGCAGTACTTC
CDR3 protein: CASSPSLTYEQYF

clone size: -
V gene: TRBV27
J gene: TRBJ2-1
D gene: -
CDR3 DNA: TGTGCCAGCAGTCCCCCGAGGGGGGCGGGAGTGTCCTACAATGAGCAGTTCTTC
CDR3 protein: CASSPPRGAGVSYNEQFF

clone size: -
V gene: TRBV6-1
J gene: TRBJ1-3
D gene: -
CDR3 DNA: TGTGCCAGCAGCAGGCTCTCTGGAAACACCATATATTTT
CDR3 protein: CASSRLSGNTIYF

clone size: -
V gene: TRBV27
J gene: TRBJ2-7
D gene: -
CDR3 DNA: TGTGCCAGCCCACATGATGGGCACTCCTACGAGCAGTACTTC
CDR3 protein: CASPHDGHSYEQYF